The rows below give T cell receptor beta chains drawn from one sample of a study of technical replicates of blood from a few donors. Measured with immunoSEQ multiplex PCR; TCRdb has only the in-frame clones, and not every one. The table records around 72,000 clones, almost 95% of them present only once. The sequencing input was T cells isolated from PBMCs. These receptors were obtained from a human donor in good health. The CDR3 runs from the conserved cysteine through the conserved F or W. D genes are given only for firm matches. Clone size is given for some rows only: seen once, a few or many times, or a class if the clone is expanded.

>TRBV30|.|TRBD2|TRBJ2-2
CAWTPLAGDTGELFF
TGTGCCTGGACCCCACTAGCGGGAGACACCGGGGAGCTGTTTTTT
>TRBV4-1|.|.|TRBJ2-1
CASSQASPNEQFF
TGCGCCAGCAGCCAAGCTAGCCCTAATGAGCAGTTCTTC
>TRBV19|.|TRBD1|TRBJ2-4
CASSQDRGLSGKNIQYF
TGTGCCAGTAGCCAGGACAGGGGGCTTTCGGGCAAAAACATTCAGTACTTC
>TRBV5-1|once|.|TRBJ2-3
CASSLGGADTQYF
TGCGCCAGCAGCTTGGGGGGGGCAGATACGCAGTATTTT
>TRBV5-4|once|TRBD1|TRBJ1-2
CASSILRDSGTYGYTF
TGTGCCAGCAGCATACTCCGGGACAGCGGAACCTATGGCTACACCTTC
>TRBV4-3|.|.|TRBJ1-4
CASSQVTMAGGKEKLFF
TGCGCCAGCAGCCAAGTTACTATGGCGGGAGGGAAGGAAAAACTGTTTTTT
>TRBV19|.|TRBD1|TRBJ2-7
CASSRPGGANPYEQYF
TGTGCCAGTAGTAGGCCAGGGGGAGCGAACCCCTACGAGCAGTACTTC
>TRBV7-2|.|.|TRBJ2-7
CASSLGSPEQYF
TGTGCCAGCAGCTTAGGAAGCCCCGAGCAGTACTTC
>TRBV5-6|.|.|TRBJ1-5
CASSRRGGGDYSNQPQHF
TGTGCCAGCAGCCGCCGGGGGGGAGGCGATTATAGCAATCAGCCCCAGCATTTT
>TRBV28|.|TRBD2|TRBJ2-1
CASTSGHNEQFF
TGTGCCAGCACTAGCGGGCACAATGAGCAGTTCTTC
>TRBV6-1|once|TRBD1|TRBJ2-7
CASREEPGQGAYEQYF
TGTGCCAGCAGGGAAGAACCGGGACAGGGGGCATACGAGCAGTACTTC
>TRBV29-1|.|TRBD1|TRBJ2-7
CSVKPDRGLYEQYF
TGCAGCGTTAAGCCCGACAGGGGACTCTACGAGCAGTACTTC
>TRBV9|.|TRBD2|TRBJ2-1
CASSARLAGDLEQFF
TGTGCCAGCAGCGCCCGACTAGCGGGAGATCTGGAGCAGTTCTTC
>TRBV9|.|TRBD2|TRBJ2-4
CASNIGGENIQYF
TGTGCCAGCAATATTGGGGGGGAAAACATTCAGTACTTC
>TRBV5-6|.|TRBD1|TRBJ2-1
CASIKGQGARDEQFF
TGTGCCAGCATAAAGGGGCAGGGGGCAAGGGATGAGCAGTTCTTC
>TRBV14|.|.|TRBJ2-1
CASSQLISTDNEQFF
TGTGCCAGCAGCCAACTCATCTCTACCGACAATGAGCAGTTCTTC
>TRBV27|.|TRBD1|TRBJ2-3
CASSLVGQGPDTQYF
TGTGCCAGCAGTTTAGTGGGACAGGGTCCAGATACGCAGTATTTT
>TRBV6-5|.|TRBD2|TRBJ2-1
CASSLSGNEQFF
TGTGCCAGCAGCCTTAGCGGGAATGAGCAGTTCTTC
>TRBV7-3|.|TRBD1|TRBJ2-3
CASSLGTGSTDTQYF
TGTGCCAGCAGCTTAGGGACAGGGAGCACAGATACGCAGTATTTT
>TRBV21-1|.|.|TRBJ2-7
CASSTPLRCYEQYF
TGTGCCAGCAGCACACCCTTGCGCTGCTACGAGCAGTACTTC
>TRBV6-1|.|.|TRBJ1-6
CASSEIYRDSPLHF
TGTGCCAGCAGTGAAATCTACAGGGATTCACCCCTCCACTTT
>TRBV5-1|.|TRBD1|TRBJ2-1
CASSLQGQVTTKYNEQFF
TGCGCCAGCAGCTTGCAGGGACAGGTCACGACGAAGTACAATGAGCAGTTCTTC
>TRBV28|.|.|TRBJ2-1
CASSFGGEGDEQFF
TGTGCCAGCAGTTTTGGAGGGGAGGGGGATGAGCAGTTCTTC
>TRBV4-3|.|TRBD1|TRBJ2-7
CASSPHSGQGRREQYF
TGCGCCAGCAGCCCCCACTCCGGACAGGGGAGGCGCGAGCAGTACTTC